The 13 T cell receptor beta chains reported below all come from one sample, sequenced in a study of cytomegalovirus exposure and HLA in healthy donors. The PCR made use of 60 Vbeta and 13 Jbeta primers. Measured with immunoSEQ multiplex PCR; TCRdb has only the in-frame clones, and not every one. The table shows 150,000 to 170,000 clones, with 75% to 85% occurring only once. The sequenced sample consisted of PBMCs. The receptors originated from a woman aged 40 to 49 in good health and CMV-seropositive.

The V gene is TRBV28, the J gene TRBJ2-2, with 9 bases that match TRBD2. Germline CDR1 is MDHEN and CDR2 is SYDVKM. The J segment lost 1 base and the V segment lost 6 bases, leaving 3 bases of the junction unmatched. The CDR3 is made up of 15 amino acids. The CDR3 reads CASRRAGGNTGELFF. In DNA, the CDR3 is TGTGCCAGCAGAAGAGCGGGAGGGAACACCGGGGAGCTGTTTTTT.

Here the CDR3 reads CASSPGNWGVEQYF. In nucleotides, the CDR3 is TGTGCCAGCAGTCCCGGGAACTGGGGGGTCGAGCAGTACTTC. This rearrangement joins TRBV6-5 to TRBJ2-7, with a weak D call TRBD2 (6 bases). Trimming removed 5 bases from V and 6 bases from J, with 17 bases in between. CDR1 and CDR2 from the germline V gene are MNHEY and SVGAGI. The CDR3 extends over 14 amino acids.

The chain has TRBV29-1 and TRBJ1-4; 8 positions match TRBD1. Germline V gives CDR1 SQVTM, CDR2 ANQGSEA. The J segment lost 4 bases and the V segment lost 6 bases, leaving 10 bases of the junction unmatched. The CDR3 runs 15 residues. The chain's CDR3 is CSVGLQGAINEKLFF. The DNA of the CDR3 is TGCAGCGTGGGGCTGCAGGGGGCGATTAATGAAAAACTGTTTTTT.

This chain connects TRBV2 to TRBJ2-5; 7 nucleotides align to TRBD1. With 6 bases clipped from V and 5 bases from J, the junction kept 9 bases outside the gene matches. The CDR3 contains 14 residues. Germline CDR1 reads SNHLY; CDR2 reads FYNNEI. The CDR3 coding sequence is TGTGCCAGCAGATATCAGACAGGGAAGGAGACCCAGTACTTC. Protein: CASRYQTGKETQYF.

The rearrangement links TRBV7-9 to TRBJ2-5; 8 positions agree with TRBD1. Germline V gene sequence: CDR1 SEHNR, CDR2 FQNEAQ (reference sequence). The V segment lost 1 base and the J segment 1 base; nucleotides outside the gene matches: 11. The CDR3 covers 18 residues. The CDR3: CASSLGTGPLDGQETQYF. CDR3 nucleotides: TGTGCCAGCAGCTTAGGGACAGGGCCCCTAGATGGCCAAGAGACCCAGTACTTC.

The rearrangement links TRBV27 to TRBJ2-7; a possible D gene is TRBD1 (6 bases). Trimming stripped 5 bases from V and 1 base from J, with 15 bases between. This CDR3 contains 15 residues. Germline CDR1 MNHEY, CDR2 SMNVEV (reference sequence). In DNA form, the CDR3 reads TGTGCCAGCAGTGAAACATCGACAGGATCCTACGAGCAGTACTTC. Protein sequence: CASSETSTGSYEQYF.

J is TRBJ2-5 and V is TRBV27; perhaps TRBD1 as D (5 bases). CDR3 length: 14 amino acids. The germline gives CDR1 MNHEY, CDR2 SMNVEV (reference sequence). Trimming shortened V by 3 bases and J by 4 bases, and 12 bases separated the two germline ends. The CDR3 nucleotides are TGTGCCAGCAGTTTCGGCAGGGTCCGAGAGACCCAGTACTTC. Amino acid sequence: CASSFGRVRETQYF.

The gene calls are TRBV7-5 and TRBJ2-5; TRBD1 is the table's D call, not checked against the DNA. TRBV7-5 is annotated as a pseudogene. This CDR3 region has 15 residues. CDR3 in amino acids: CVRSLGTGGGETQYF. In DNA form, the CDR3 reads TGTGTCAGAAGCTTGGGGACAGGGGGCGGGGAGACCCAGTACTTC.

The chain links TRBV6-6 to TRBJ1-2; TRBD1 matches 9 bases. CDR1 is MNHNY, CDR2 SVGAGI, per germline (reference sequence). The CDR3 spans 16 residues. J was trimmed by 7 bases and V by 3 bases; bases with no gene match: 12. In nucleotides, the CDR3 is TGTGCCAGCAGTTATCAATCCCAGGGACAGGGATTTGGCTACACCTTC. Protein sequence: CASSYQSQGQGFGYTF.

This chain links TRBV9 with TRBJ2-3, with TRBD2 matching over 9 bases. The germline CDR1 and CDR2 sequences are SGDLS and YYNGEE. V gave up 0 bases and J gave up 7 bases; unmatched junction bases: 9. The CDR3 loop spans 16 amino acids. CDR3 protein: CASSVESSGTTYTQYF. The CDR3 coding sequence is TGTGCCAGCAGCGTAGAGTCTAGCGGGACGACTTATACGCAGTATTTT.

The genes are TRBV28 and TRBJ1-3; D unresolved. In germline, CDR1 is MDHEN, CDR2 SYDVKM. This CDR3 comprises 14 residues. Trimming removed 7 bases at V and 0 bases at J, with 10 bases between. The CDR3 DNA reads TGTGCCAGCATAACGCAGGACTCTGGAAACACCATATATTTT. It translates to CASITQDSGNTIYF.

This clone was observed a few times. The gene calls are TRBV7-9 and TRBJ2-5, with TRBD2 matching over 11 bases. J lost 4 bases, V lost 5 bases, and 12 bases had no gene match. CDR1 is SEHNR, CDR2 FQNEAQ, per germline (reference sequence). This CDR3 has 17 amino acids. CDR3 DNA sequence: TGTGCCAGCAGCCGAAAGGAGCTAGCGGGAGGACCAGAGACCCAGTACTTC. It specifies CASSRKELAGGPETQYF.

This sequence joins TRBV11-2 and TRBJ2-7, with 11 positions matching TRBD2. Germline trimming cut 0 bases from V and 5 bases from J; bases unmatched to any gene: 9. In germline, CDR1 is SGHAT, CDR2 FQNNGV. The CDR3 extends over 17 amino acids. The CDR3 DNA sequence: TGTGCCAGCAGCTTAGAACTAGCGGGGGACTCTAGGGACGAGCAGTACTTC. Amino acid sequence: CASSLELAGDSRDEQYF.